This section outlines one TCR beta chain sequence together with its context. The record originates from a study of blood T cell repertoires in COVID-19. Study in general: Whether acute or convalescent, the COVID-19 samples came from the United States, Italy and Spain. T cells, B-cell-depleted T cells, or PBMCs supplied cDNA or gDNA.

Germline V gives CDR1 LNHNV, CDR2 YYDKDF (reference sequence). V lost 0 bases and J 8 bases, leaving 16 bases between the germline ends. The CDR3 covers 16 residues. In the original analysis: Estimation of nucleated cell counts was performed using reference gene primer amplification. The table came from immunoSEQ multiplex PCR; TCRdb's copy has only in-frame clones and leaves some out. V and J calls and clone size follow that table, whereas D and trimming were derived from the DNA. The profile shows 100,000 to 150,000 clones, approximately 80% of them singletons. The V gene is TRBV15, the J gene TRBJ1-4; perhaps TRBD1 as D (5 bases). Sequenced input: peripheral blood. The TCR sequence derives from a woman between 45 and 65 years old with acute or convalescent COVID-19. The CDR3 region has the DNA TGTGCCACCAGCAGAGATTTCGGAGGGACGGGAGAAAAACTGTTTTTT. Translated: CATSRDFGGTGEKLFF.